These T cell receptor beta chains were read from a single sample in a study. TCRdb independently ran MiXCR on the 5' RACE reads; one entry per CDR3 protein. The table lists approximately 9,000 distinct CDR3 sequences, 30% to 40% of them singletons. The sequenced material came from Tregs sorted from blood. The receptor source for this set is a female donor with breast cancer. The CDR3 runs from the conserved cysteine through the conserved F or W. D genes are given only for firm matches. Size values are once, few and many counts, or a class for expanded clones, and some rows have none.

d_call	clone_size	v_call	j_call	cdr3_aa	cdr3_nt
TRBD1	NA	TRBV7-3	TRBJ2-3	CASSLWQGATDTQYF	TGTGCCAGCAGCTTATGGCAGGGGGCAACAGATACGCAGTATTTT
NA	large	TRBV7-7	TRBJ2-1	CASSLGLASEQFF	TGTGCTAGCAGCTTAGGTTTAGCTTCTGAGCAGTTCTTC
NA	medium-sized	TRBV2	TRBJ2-7	CASSLDASSYEQYF	TGTGCCAGCAGTCTGGACGCGAGCTCCTACGAGCAGTACTTC
TRBD2	NA	TRBV7-9	TRBJ2-1	CASSPLAGGPVEQFF	TGTGCCAGCAGCCCACTAGCGGGAGGGCCTGTTGAGCAGTTCTTC
TRBD2	few	TRBV11-2	TRBJ2-7	CASSHLAGKQYF	TGTGCCAGCAGCCATCTAGCGGGAAAGCAGTACTTC
TRBD2	NA	TRBV5-1	TRBJ2-2	CASSSSGRADTGELFF	TGCGCCAGCAGCTCTAGCGGGAGGGCGGACACCGGGGAGCTGTTTTTT
TRBD2	few	TRBV6-2/TRBV6-3	TRBJ2-7	CASSYPLDSGDYYEQYF	TGTGCCAGCAGTTACCCACTGGATAGCGGGGACTACTACGAGCAGTACTTC
NA	medium-sized	TRBV7-2	TRBJ1-5	CASSLEGGISNQPQHF	TGTGCCAGCAGCTTAGAGGGGGGGATTAGCAATCAGCCCCAGCATTTT
NA	NA	TRBV13	TRBJ2-2	CASSLRVFSNTGELFF	TGTGCCAGCAGCTTACGTGTATTCTCGAACACCGGGGAGCTGTTTTTT
NA	medium-sized	TRBV7-9	TRBJ2-1	CASSSDSYNEQFF	TGTGCCAGCAGCTCGGACAGCTACAATGAGCAGTTCTTC
TRBD2	medium-sized	TRBV30	TRBJ2-7	CAWKEAGGPHEQYF	TGTGCCTGGAAAGAAGCGGGAGGGCCCCACGAGCAGTACTTC
NA	few	TRBV20-1	TRBJ2-1	CSAIGGMRNEQFF	TGCAGTGCAATAGGGGGTATGAGGAATGAGCAGTTCTTC
NA	NA	TRBV19	TRBJ2-1	CASSNPAGSIRDEQFF	TGTGCCAGTAGTAACCCAGCCGGGAGTATAAGGGATGAGCAGTTCTTC
NA	NA	TRBV20-1	TRBJ2-3	CSARELSGSQYF	TGCAGTGCTAGAGAGCTCTCAGGCTCGCAGTACTTT
NA	NA	TRBV29-1	TRBJ1-1	CSVVWGLNTEAFF	TGCAGCGTTGTATGGGGGTTGAACACTGAAGCTTTCTTT
NA	medium-sized	TRBV29-1	TRBJ1-1	CSVLTGEAFF	TGCAGCGTTCTTACAGGTGAAGCTTTCTTT
NA	few	TRBV18	TRBJ2-5	CASSPNHGRSETQYF	TGTGCCAGCTCACCAAATCACGGGAGAAGCGAGACCCAGTACTTC
TRBD2	NA	TRBV7-8	TRBJ2-5	CASSGRDQETQYF	TGTGCCAGCAGCGGGAGGGACCAAGAGACCCAGTACTTC
NA	NA	TRBV7-2	TRBJ2-7	CASSRVKDYEQYF	TGTGCCAGCAGCCGGGTCAAGGACTACGAGCAGTACTTC
NA	NA	TRBV4-3	TRBJ1-2	CASSQHHTGKGYTF	TGCGCCAGCAGCCAACATCACACAGGGAAGGGCTACACCTTC
NA	few	TRBV20-1	TRBJ1-1	CSASRWTRNTEAFF	TGCAGTGCTAGCCGCTGGACGAGGAACACTGAAGCTTTCTTT
NA	NA	TRBV5-6	TRBJ2-1	CASSLLQAPRDEQFF	TGTGCCAGCAGCTTGTTACAGGCGCCCAGGGATGAGCAGTTCTTC
TRBD1	medium-sized	TRBV20-1	TRBJ1-2	CSATTRDSYGYTF	TGCAGTGCCACTACCCGGGACAGCTATGGCTACACCTTC
NA	NA	TRBV6-6	TRBJ1-1	CASSYDTTGFGEAFF	TGTGCCAGCAGTTACGACACCACAGGGTTTGGTGAAGCTTTCTTT
NA	few	TRBV7-8	TRBJ1-2	CASRPTVSNYGYTF	TGTGCCAGCAGGCCAACAGTCTCTAACTATGGCTACACCTTC
TRBD1	NA	TRBV27	TRBJ2-2	CASSWVSGQGTGELFF	TGTGCCAGCAGTTGGGTCTCGGGACAGGGAACCGGGGAGCTGTTTTTT
NA	few	TRBV30	TRBJ1-2	CAWSVLEGYTF	TGTGCCTGGAGTGTGCTAGAAGGCTACACCTTC
TRBD1	NA	TRBV20-1	TRBJ1-5	CSANKQGFDQPQHF	TGCAGTGCTAATAAACAGGGGTTCGATCAGCCCCAGCATTTT
NA	NA	TRBV12-3/TRBV12-4	TRBJ1-1	CASSSRGRGLSMNTEAFF	TGTGCCAGCAGCTCTAGGGGTCGAGGCCTCTCGATGAACACTGAAGCTTTCTTT
TRBD1	medium-sized	TRBV20-1	TRBJ2-1	CSARVTGDYNEQFF	TGCAGTGCTAGAGTCACAGGGGACTACAATGAGCAGTTCTTC
NA	NA	TRBV27	TRBJ2-2	CASIGAYKGAGELFF	TGTGCCAGCATCGGGGCTTATAAAGGGGCCGGGGAGCTGTTTTTT